This is a list of T cell receptor beta chains from one sample in a study of cytomegalovirus exposure and HLA in healthy donors. Measured with immunoSEQ multiplex PCR; TCRdb has only the in-frame clones, and not every one. The sample holds 150,000 to 200,000 clones, 70% to 80% seen once. Sequences were obtained from PBMCs. The receptors here all came from a man aged 35-49 years in good health and CMV-seronegative. The CDR3 runs from the conserved cysteine through the conserved F or W. The order of the fields is J gene, V gene, D gene, clone size, CDR3 protein, CDR3 DNA. A D gene is named only where the DNA matches it firmly. Clone sizes are given selectively: once, few, many, or a class where the clone is expanded.

TRBJ2-3,TRBV7-6,TRBD2,few,CASSHPLAGAQNTQYF,TGTGCCAGCAGCCATCCGCTAGCGGGGGCACAAAATACGCAGTATTTT
TRBJ1-6,TRBV4-1,TRBD1,NA,CASSLMGDRRNYNSPLHF,TGCGCCAGCAGCCTCATGGGGGACAGGCGAAACTATAATTCACCCCTCCACTTT
TRBJ1-2,TRBV30,NA,NA,CAWSVGGTGYTF,TGTGCCTGGAGTGTTGGAGGGACTGGCTACACCTTC
TRBJ2-1,TRBV7-9,TRBD2,NA,CASSLLAGGPPEQFF,TGTGCCAGCAGCTTATTAGCGGGAGGGCCCCCGGAGCAGTTCTTC
TRBJ2-2,TRBV9,TRBD2,NA,CASSPVAGGSSGELFF,TGTGCCAGCAGCCCGGTAGCGGGAGGGTCGAGCGGGGAGCTGTTTTTT
TRBJ2-7,TRBV4-1,NA,NA,CASSQGAQIYEQYF,TGCGCCAGCAGCCAAGGGGCGCAAATCTACGAGCAGTACTTC
TRBJ1-2,TRBV5-4,NA,few,CASRRWQAPNYGYTF,TGTGCCAGCCGTAGGTGGCAGGCTCCTAACTATGGCTACACCTTC
TRBJ2-1,TRBV21-1,NA,NA,CASSKEVPRELNEQFF,TGTGCCAGCAGCAAAGAGGTCCCGCGGGAGCTCAATGAGCAGTTCTTC
TRBJ2-4,TRBV10-1,TRBD2,NA,CASSRGELAGDRPNSQYF,TGCGCCAGCAGTCGGGGGGAACTAGCGGGAGACCGACCAAACAGTCAGTACTTC
TRBJ2-1,TRBV11-2,NA,NA,CASSSDYNSYNEQFF,TGTGCCAGCAGCTCGGACTATAACTCCTACAATGAGCAGTTCTTC
TRBJ2-7,TRBV27,TRBD1,NA,CASSLGTGFHEQYF,TGTGCCAGCAGTTTAGGGACAGGGTTTCACGAGCAGTACTTC
TRBJ1-1,TRBV7-6,TRBD1,NA,CASSTNPGQVNTEAFF,TGTGCCAGCAGCACTAACCCGGGACAGGTGAACACTGAAGCTTTCTTT
TRBJ2-1,TRBV6-1,TRBD2,NA,CASSFQREGYNEQFF,TGTGCCAGCAGTTTCCAGCGGGAGGGCTACAATGAGCAGTTCTTC
TRBJ2-3,TRBV6-1,NA,NA,CASSSRPGSTDTQYF,TGTGCCAGCAGTTCACGACCAGGGAGCACAGATACGCAGTATTTT
TRBJ1-5,TRBV18,NA,NA,CASRKEDSNQPQHF,TGTGCCAGCCGCAAAGAGGATAGCAATCAGCCCCAGCATTTT
TRBJ2-4,TRBV15,TRBD1,NA,CATSPEGQGSKNSQYF,TGTGCCACCAGCCCCGAGGGACAGGGATCCAAAAACAGTCAGTACTTC
TRBJ1-1,TRBV27,NA,NA,CASRVGSLASTEAFF,TGTGCCAGCAGGGTAGGGAGTCTGGCTTCTACTGAAGCTTTCTTT
TRBJ1-2,TRBV7-8,TRBD1,NA,CASSLAGTVGRGYTF,TGTGCCAGCAGCCTCGCCGGGACAGTCGGTCGTGGCTACACCTTC
TRBJ1-2,TRBV6-1,NA,NA,CASLVAGGYGYTF,TGTGCCAGCTTGGTGGCGGGTGGCTATGGCTACACCTTC
TRBJ1-5,TRBV5-5,NA,NA,CASRRTQNSNQPQHF,TGTGCCAGCAGACGCACACAAAATAGCAATCAGCCCCAGCATTTT
TRBJ1-6,TRBV7-9,TRBD1,NA,CASSTYRGENSPLHF,TGTGCCAGCAGCACCTACAGGGGCGAGAATTCACCCCTCCACTTT
TRBJ1-1,TRBV4-1,NA,few,CASSIYRDTEAFF,TGCGCCAGCAGCATTTACCGGGACACTGAAGCTTTCTTT
TRBJ2-2,TRBV2,NA,NA,CASSAQGLNTGELFF,TGTGCCAGCAGTGCTCAGGGATTGAACACCGGGGAGCTGTTTTTT
TRBJ1-1,TRBV7-9,TRBD1,NA,CASSLQDRVTEAFF,TGTGCCAGCAGCCTTCAGGACAGGGTAACTGAAGCTTTCTTT
TRBJ2-5,TRBV5-1,NA,NA,CASSLNRFQETQYF,TGCGCCAGCAGCTTGAACAGATTCCAAGAGACCCAGTACTTC
TRBJ1-4,TRBV5-4,NA,once,CASSSGGGNEKLFF,TGTGCCAGCAGCTCGGGGGGCGGTAATGAAAAACTGTTTTTT
TRBJ2-7,TRBV27,NA,once,CASSLWGGDEQYF,TGTGCCAGCAGCCTTTGGGGCGGGGACGAGCAGTACTTC
TRBJ2-2,TRBV6-4,TRBD2,NA,CASSDWAGGPTGELFF,TGTGCCAGCAGTGACTGGGCGGGAGGGCCCACCGGGGAGCTGTTTTTT
TRBJ2-3,TRBV7-2,NA,few,CASSLTFSTDTQYF,TGTGCCAGCAGCTTGACATTTAGCACAGATACGCAGTATTTT
TRBJ1-2,TRBV5-1,NA,NA,CASSLAHSGEGYTF,TGCGCCAGCAGCTTGGCCCACTCTGGAGAGGGCTACACCTTC
TRBJ1-2,TRBV6-5,NA,NA,CASRPLQGTYGYTF,TGTGCCAGCAGGCCCTTACAGGGAACCTATGGCTACACCTTC
TRBJ2-1,TRBV7-9,TRBD2,once,CASSHSGKEQFF,TGTGCCAGCAGCCATAGCGGGAAGGAGCAGTTCTTC
TRBJ2-2,TRBV29-1,TRBD1,NA,CSALGQGEGGELFF,TGCAGCGCCCTAGGACAGGGGGAGGGCGGGGAGCTGTTTTTT
TRBJ2-1,TRBV13,NA,NA,CASSSPSGAPGEQFF,TGTGCCAGCAGCTCCCCCTCCGGTGCACCCGGTGAGCAGTTCTTC
TRBJ2-3,TRBV10-3,TRBD1,NA,CAIRGDRDPDTQYF,TGTGCCATCAGGGGGGACAGGGACCCAGATACGCAGTATTTT
TRBJ2-1,TRBV9,TRBD2,few,CASSVDTGTSGRQHEQFF,TGTGCCAGCAGCGTAGACACCGGGACTAGCGGGAGGCAGCATGAGCAGTTCTTC
TRBJ1-2,TRBV25-1,TRBD1,once,CASSDPGTGFYGYTF,TGTGCCAGCAGTGATCCAGGGACAGGGTTTTACGGCTACACCTTC
TRBJ1-1,TRBV18,NA,NA,CASSPTIAEAFF,TGTGCCAGCTCACCCACTATCGCTGAAGCTTTCTTT
TRBJ1-1,TRBV19,NA,few,CASLPGFRRGKDTEAFF,TGTGCCAGTCTGCCCGGATTCAGAAGGGGAAAGGACACTGAAGCTTTCTTT
TRBJ2-1,TRBV6-1,TRBD1,NA,CASSAQGGEQFF,TGTGCCAGCAGTGCACAGGGGGGTGAGCAGTTCTTC
TRBJ1-1,TRBV30,TRBD1,NA,CAWSGQGALGAFF,TGTGCCTGGAGTGGGCAGGGGGCGTTAGGAGCTTTCTTT
TRBJ1-3,TRBV18,NA,NA,CASARGRAGGNTIYF,TGTGCCAGCGCTAGAGGCCGAGCGGGCGGAAACACCATATATTTT
TRBJ1-1,TRBV18,NA,NA,CASSPMSRGNTEAFF,TGTGCCAGCTCACCAATGTCCAGGGGGAACACTGAAGCTTTCTTT
TRBJ2-1,TRBV5-8,TRBD1,NA,CASSLGTGEVNEQFF,TGTGCCAGCAGCTTGGGGACAGGGGAGGTAAATGAGCAGTTCTTC
TRBJ2-1,TRBV6-6,TRBD1,NA,CASSYKDRGKGNEQFF,TGTGCCAGCAGTTACAAGGACAGGGGAAAAGGAAATGAGCAGTTCTTC
TRBJ2-7,TRBV18,TRBD1,NA,CASSLGQGITYEQYF,TGTGCCAGCTCACTGGGACAGGGAATCACCTACGAGCAGTACTTC
TRBJ2-1,TRBV7-9,NA,NA,CSSSLAAAVGNEQFF,TGTTCCAGCAGCTTAGCGGCGGCCGTAGGCAATGAGCAGTTCTTC
TRBJ1-1,TRBV6-5,TRBD1,NA,CASSLDRGVNTEAFF,TGTGCCAGCAGTTTGGACAGGGGGGTGAACACTGAAGCTTTCTTT
TRBJ2-7,TRBV28,TRBD1,NA,CASSLYRGSYEQYF,TGTGCCAGCAGTCTATACAGGGGTTCCTACGAGCAGTACTTC
TRBJ1-5,TRBV7-9,TRBD1,NA,CASSIGTGGPQPQHF,TGTGCCAGCAGCATCGGGACAGGGGGCCCTCAGCCCCAGCATTTT
TRBJ1-1,TRBV10-3,NA,NA,CAITLSSGRDTEAFF,TGTGCCATCACCCTTTCATCCGGCCGGGACACTGAAGCTTTCTTT
TRBJ2-5,TRBV7-2,NA,NA,CASSPPPLRETQYF,TGTGCCAGCAGCCCGCCGCCCCTACGAGAGACCCAGTACTTC
TRBJ2-2,TRBV28,NA,NA,CAIQAGWSTGELFF,TGTGCCATACAAGCAGGGTGGTCCACCGGGGAGCTGTTTTTT
TRBJ2-7,TRBV19,TRBD1,NA,CASSIAGTGSSYEQYF,TGTGCCAGTAGTATCGCCGGGACAGGGAGCTCCTACGAGCAGTACTTC
TRBJ2-7,TRBV7-6,NA,NA,CASSAGLGAGQYF,TGTGCCAGCAGCGCAGGACTGGGAGCCGGGCAGTACTTC
TRBJ2-7,TRBV30,NA,few,CAWSVGTATYEQYF,TGTGCCTGGAGTGTCGGGACTGCAACCTACGAGCAGTACTTC
TRBJ2-1,TRBV10-1,NA,once,CASSTTEEGGLSGQFF,TGCGCCAGCAGTACCACCGAGGAGGGTGGTTTATCCGGGCAGTTCTTC
TRBJ1-2,TRBV28,NA,NA,CASTLEYSRPYGYTF,TGTGCCAGCACCTTAGAGTACAGCAGACCTTATGGCTACACCTTC
TRBJ2-1,TRBV7-3,NA,NA,CASSLYGGDNEQFF,TGTGCCAGCAGCTTATACGGAGGGGACAATGAGCAGTTCTTC
TRBJ2-7,TRBV23-1,NA,NA,CASSQSRLPAYEQYF,TGCGCCAGCAGTCAATCGAGGCTGCCTGCCTACGAGCAGTACTTC